This T cell receptor (beta chain) is from a study of T cells in Graves' hyperthyroidism and ophthalmopathy. TCR beta CDR3 regions were amplified from RNA transcripts. TCR CDR3 regions were first amplified by RT-PCR with HTBI primers. MiXCR was run by TCRdb on the multiplex PCR reads, yielding one entry per CDR3 protein. The sample holds more than 550,000 distinct CDR3 sequences, approximately 15% seen once. The germline V and J ends were trimmed by 3 bases and 6 bases, with 19 bases remaining between them. The CDR3 totals 15 residues. Per germline, CDR1 SGHRS and CDR2 YFSETQ. Material: blood. The rearrangement links TRBV5-1 to TRBJ2-7; no reliable D call. The receptor comes from a man aged 50 or older with Graves' hyperthyroidism. The CDR3 here is CASSWNIDSSSEQYF. The CDR3 coding sequence is TGCGCCAGCAGCTGGAACATCGACTCGTCGAGCGAGCAGTACTTC.